One sample yielded the 8 T cell receptor beta chains listed below, sequenced in a study of T cell responses to AZD1222 COVID-19 vaccine. Sequencing was performed with immunoSEQ multiplex PCR; in TCRdb, only in-frame clones are kept and a portion is missing. The sample contains roughly 120,000 clones, about 88% of which appear only once. The specimen was peripheral blood, collected on day 0 of AZD1222 vaccination. Receptors were obtained from an adult in good health.

DNA for the CDR3: TGTGCCAGCAGTCCTGTGAGTGGTGGCCGGTACTTC. Translation gives CASSPVSGGRYF. The chain combines TRBV12-3 or TRBV12-4 with TRBJ2-7, with no clear D. The germline V and J ends were trimmed by 5 bases and 12 bases, with 17 bases remaining between them. The CDR3 contains 12 residues.

The chain joins TRBV10-3 to TRBJ1-6; the match to TRBD1 covers 7 bases. This CDR3 is built from 15 residues. V was clipped by 8 bases and J by 9 bases; unmatched bases: 13. CDR1 ENHRY and CDR2 SYGVKD come from the germline V gene. The CDR3 nucleotides read TGTGCCATCGGCCAGCCTGGAGGGGGCCCTTCACCCCTCCACTTT. It specifies CAIGQPGGGPSPLHF.

Written as DNA, the CDR3 is TGCGCCAGCAGCACCGGACAGGGTGAAGCTTTCTTT. It codes for CASSTGQGEAFF. The chain recombines TRBV5-1 with TRBJ1-1; 8 bases line up with TRBD1. With V trimmed by 4 bases and J by 7 bases, 3 bases remained unmatched. The germline V gene encodes CDR1 SGHRS and CDR2 YFSETQ. The CDR3 has 12 amino acids.

This chain connects TRBV7-8 to TRBJ2-1, with TRBD1 matching 8 bases. The germline V gene encodes CDR1 SGHVS and CDR2 FQNEAQ. The CDR3 is made up of 13 amino acids. After removal of 5 bases from V and 10 bases from J, the junction contained 7 bases not matched to a gene. CDR3 sequence reads: CASSPQGAREQFF. The CDR3 bases are TGTGCCAGCAGCCCCCAGGGGGCGAGGGAGCAGTTCTTC.

The chain recombines TRBV11-2 with TRBJ2-5; D unresolved. The germline gives CDR1 SGHAT, CDR2 FQNNGV. CDR3 length equals 14 residues. The V end was cut by 4 bases, the J end by 0 bases, with 9 bases between. The CDR3 loop is CASSYPMYQETQYF. Written as DNA, the CDR3 is TGTGCCAGCAGCTATCCGATGTACCAAGAGACCCAGTACTTC.

The CDR3 loop is CASSTSGYNQPQHF. As DNA, the CDR3 is TGTGCCAGTAGTACCTCAGGGTACAATCAGCCCCAGCATTTT. The chain has TRBV19 and TRBJ1-5; D possibly corresponds to TRBD1 (5 bases). Germline CDR1 reads LNHDA; CDR2 reads SQIVND (reference sequence). This CDR3 has 14 residues. The V end lost 4 bases, the J end lost 3 bases, and 10 bases lay between the germline ends.

In its sample, this clone was seen once. The chain carries TRBV19 and TRBJ2-1, with 8 bases aligning to TRBD2. Losses at the gene ends were 9 bases for V and 2 bases for J; bases not matched to a gene: 6. The CDR3 is made up of 14 amino acids. Germline V gene data show CDR1 as LNHDA and CDR2 as SQIVND (reference sequence). The CDR3 is CASQTRGAYNEQFF. CDR3 coding DNA: TGTGCCAGCCAGACGCGGGGGGCCTACAATGAGCAGTTCTTC.

This chain links TRBV30 with TRBJ1-2; D may be TRBD1 (6 bases). V was shortened by 8 bases and J by 7 bases, with 23 bases between the two germline ends. CDR3 length: 14 amino acids. Germline CDR1 GTSNPN, CDR2 SVGIG (reference sequence). The CDR3 sequence: CALIGGQSLGGYTF. The CDR3 coding sequence is TGTGCCCTAATCGGCGGACAGTCGCTGGGTGGCTACACCTTC.